These 19 T cell receptor beta chains were sequenced from one sample in a study of blood T cells in healthy people across ages. With a J-beta primer mix and a sample-barcoded 5' primer, a second PCR ran about 7 to 12 cycles. TCRdb independently ran MiXCR on the 5' RACE reads; one entry per CDR3 protein. The sample gives under 750,000 distinct CDR3 sequences, 40% to 55% of which show up once; around 23% is in the top ten. Sequenced: blood. These receptors came from a man aged 80 or over in good health.

Of note for this clonotype: One end of the junction fails to match germline, which may point to a read error. The chain links TRBV6-6 to TRBJ2-2; 7 positions match TRBD1. Germline loops: CDR1 MNHNY, CDR2 SVGAGI (reference sequence). This CDR3 is 14 amino acids long. The CDR3 loop is CACSPTGNTGELFF. CDR3 coding DNA: TGTGCCTGCAGTCCGACAGGGAACACCGGGGAGTTGTTTTTT.

The sample holds a few counts of this clonotype. The chain joins TRBV29-1 to TRBJ2-7; either TRBD1 or TRBD2 may fit D (5 bases each). This CDR3 contains 15 residues. The V gene's germline CDR1 is SQVTM and CDR2 ANQGSEA. V lost 2 bases, J lost 2 bases, and 16 bases lay in between. The CDR3: CSVERFEGFAYEQYF. The CDR3 nucleotides are TGCAGCGTTGAAAGGTTCGAGGGGTTTGCCTACGAGCAGTACTTC.

The CDR3 DNA follows: TGTGCCAGCAGCCAAGATTGGGGACATGGAGGGCAGCCCCAGCATTTT. This translates into CASSQDWGHGGQPQHF. The chain has TRBV3-1 and TRBJ1-5; tentative D call: TRBD1 (6 bases). The CDR3 length is 16 residues. V shed 0 bases and J shed 7 bases, with 16 bases lying between them. The germline gives CDR1 LGHDT, CDR2 YNNKEL (reference sequence).

V gene TRBV6-5 combines with J gene TRBJ2-2; 8 nucleotides match TRBD1. The V segment lost 5 bases and the J segment 7 bases; nucleotides outside the gene matches: 6. This CDR3 spans 14 amino acids. Germline CDR1 MNHEY, CDR2 SVGAGI. The DNA of the CDR3 is TGTGCCAGCAGTCGGGACAGGCTGGGCGGGGAGCTGTTTTTT. Its translation: CASSRDRLGGELFF.

This clonotype was found once. The chain joins TRBV24-1 to TRBJ1-1; no reliable D call. V lost 3 bases and J lost 1, with 5 bases in between. The CDR3 covers 13 residues. The germline V gene encodes CDR1 KGHDR and CDR2 SFDVKD. CDR3 DNA sequence: TGTGCCACCAGTGATGTTAGGAACACTGAAGCTTTCTTT. Translated, it gives CATSDVRNTEAFF.

This chain uses TRBV7-2 with TRBJ2-3; D is unresolved. The CDR3 consists of 14 residues. V lost 5 bases and J 4 bases, leaving 13 bases between the germline ends. The V gene's germline CDR1 is SGHTA and CDR2 FQGNSA. The CDR3 protein is CASSDGVKSDTQYF. The CDR3 bases are TGTGCCAGCAGCGACGGCGTAAAGTCAGATACGCAGTATTTT.

This clonotype has ten or more counts. CDR3 in amino acids: CASSFSGSGYNEQFF. The CDR3 DNA reads as TGTGCCAGCAGTTTTAGCGGGAGTGGGTACAATGAGCAGTTCTTC. The chain recombines TRBV6-6 with TRBJ2-1, with 9 bases aligning to TRBD2. CDR1 and CDR2 from the germline V gene are MNHNY and SVGAGI (reference sequence). The CDR3 is made up of 15 amino acids. V lost 4 bases and J lost 4; bases outside the gene matches: 5.

The sample holds a few counts of this clonotype. J is TRBJ1-2 and V is TRBV7-9; D gene unclear. The CDR3 is made up of 14 amino acids. Between the trimmed V and J ends, which lost 1 base and 6 bases, there was a span of 12 bases. The germline CDR1 and CDR2 sequences are SEHNR and FQNEAQ (reference sequence). The CDR3 here is CASSLGMLRDGYTF. DNA for the CDR3: TGTGCCAGCAGCTTAGGAATGCTCCGAGATGGCTACACCTTC.

The J gene is TRBJ1-5, the V gene TRBV10-3, with 7 positions matching TRBD1. The CDR3 spans 13 residues. The V and J ends lost 6 bases and 6 bases, in that order; junction bases with no gene match: 5. Germline V gene lookup returns CDR1 ENHRY and CDR2 SYGVKD. The CDR3 spells CAIRSQGVQPQHF. DNA of the CDR3: TGTGCCATCAGGTCCCAGGGGGTTCAGCCCCAGCATTTT.

This clonotype turned up a few times. The chain links TRBV5-1 to TRBJ2-3; 7 bases agree with TRBD1. V dropped 4 bases and J dropped 0; count of bases not matched to a gene: 5. Germline V gene data show CDR1 as SGHRS and CDR2 as YFSETQ. This CDR3 comprises 15 residues. CDR3 loop: CASSSEGASTDTQYF. The CDR3 coding sequence is TGCGCCAGCAGCAGTGAGGGGGCTAGCACAGATACGCAGTATTTT.

The rearrangement uses TRBV4-2 and TRBJ2-5; D is perhaps TRBD1 (6 bases). The V end lost 1 base, the J end lost 7 bases, and 19 bases lay between the germline ends. The CDR3 is 16 residues long. Germline values: CDR1 LGHNA, CDR2 YNFKEQ. CDR3 protein: CASSQVETSRGGTQYF. In DNA form, the CDR3 reads TGTGCCAGCAGCCAAGTTGAGACTTCCCGAGGGGGGACCCAGTACTTC.

The chain uses TRBV7-2 and TRBJ2-1; 13 positions agree with TRBD2. J lost 6 bases, V lost 6 bases, and 11 bases had no gene match. Per the germline V gene, CDR1 is SGHTA and CDR2 is FQGNSA. The CDR3 covers 17 residues. The CDR3 DNA reads TGTGCCAGCAGTTTTACTAGCGGGGGGGCAGGGTCCAATGAGCAGTTCTTC. This gives the protein CASSFTSGGAGSNEQFF. Variable domain in full (rest from reference TRBV7-2 and TRBJ2-1): GAGVSQSPSNKVTEKGKDVELRCDPISGHTALYWYRQSLGQGLEFLIYFQGNSAPDKSGLPSDRFSAERTGGSVSTLTIQRTQQEDSAVYLCASSFTSGGAGSNEQFFGPGTRLTVL.

The V gene is TRBV2, the J gene TRBJ2-1, with 8 bases identical to TRBD1. The CDR3 runs to 16 residues. Germline-derived CDR1 and CDR2 are SNHLY and FYNNEI. V shed 7 bases and J 7 bases; nucleotides not matched to a gene: 15. The CDR3 is CASTRRGQGSANEQFF. The CDR3 region has the DNA TGTGCCAGCACTAGAAGAGGACAGGGTAGCGCGAATGAGCAGTTCTTC.

This clonotype was seen more than once but under ten times. The chain combines TRBV7-2 with TRBJ1-2, with D perhaps matching TRBD1 (5 bases). CDR3 length: 14 residues. The V gene's germline CDR1 is SGHTA and CDR2 FQGNSA. Trimming removed 5 bases from V and 5 bases from J, with 15 bases in between. Here the CDR3 reads CASSRDFGSYGYTF. The DNA of the CDR3 is TGTGCCAGCAGCCGGGACTTTGGTTCGTATGGCTACACCTTC.

The sample holds a few counts of this clonotype. This chain links TRBV18 with TRBJ2-1; D is unresolved. CDR1 is KGHSH and CDR2 is LQKENI in the germline V gene. The CDR3 covers 13 residues. V dropped 0 bases and J dropped 6 bases, with 6 bases sitting between them. The CDR3 DNA follows: TGTGCCAGCTCACCACCCAGTCGCAATGAGCAGTTCTTC. Residues: CASSPPSRNEQFF. The full variable domain, its missing parts supplied by reference TRBV18 and TRBJ2-1, is NAGVMQNPRHLVRRRGQEARLRCSPMKGHSHVYWYRQLPEEGLKFMVYLQKENIIDESGMPKERFSAEFPKEGPSILRIQQVVRGDSAAYFCASSPPSRNEQFFGPGTRLTVL.

This chain joins TRBV20-1 and TRBJ2-4; D possibly uses TRBD1 or TRBD2 (5 bases each). This CDR3 region has 12 residues. CDR1 is DFQATT, CDR2 SNEGSKA, per germline (reference sequence). V shed 3 bases and J shed 13 bases, with 16 bases lying between them. The CDR3 reads CSARTTVGEQYF. CDR3 bases: TGCAGTGCTAGGACCACGGTGGGGGAGCAGTACTTC.

This clonotype was observed many times. The chain is built from TRBV6-6 and TRBJ1-2; the D gene is possibly TRBD1 (5 bases). Trimming removed 2 bases at V and 0 bases at J, with 10 bases between. CDR3 length: 15 residues. From germline, CDR1 is MNHNY and CDR2 SVGAGI (reference sequence). In DNA form, the CDR3 reads TGTGCCAGCAGTTACCGGGGGACTACTAACTATGGCTACACCTTC. Translation gives CASSYRGTTNYGYTF.

The chain is built from TRBV5-1 and TRBJ2-1, with 14 bases lining up with TRBD2. This CDR3 is 16 amino acids long. Per germline, CDR1 SGHRS and CDR2 YFSETQ. V shed 4 bases, J shed 3 bases, and the junction held 3 bases outside the gene matches. This CDR3 reads CASSPTSGGGYNEQFF. The CDR3 DNA follows: TGCGCCAGCAGCCCGACTAGCGGGGGGGGCTACAATGAGCAGTTCTTC.

The chain carries TRBV6-5 and TRBJ1-1; the match to TRBD1 covers 10 bases. The length of the CDR3 is 15 residues. The V gene end was trimmed by 6 bases and the J gene end by 5 bases; junction bases not matched to a gene: 9. Germline values: CDR1 MNHEY, CDR2 SVGAGI. The CDR3 DNA follows: TGTGCCAGCAGAAGAAGACAGGGGGCGATGACTGAAGCTTTCTTT. Translation: CASRRRQGAMTEAFF.